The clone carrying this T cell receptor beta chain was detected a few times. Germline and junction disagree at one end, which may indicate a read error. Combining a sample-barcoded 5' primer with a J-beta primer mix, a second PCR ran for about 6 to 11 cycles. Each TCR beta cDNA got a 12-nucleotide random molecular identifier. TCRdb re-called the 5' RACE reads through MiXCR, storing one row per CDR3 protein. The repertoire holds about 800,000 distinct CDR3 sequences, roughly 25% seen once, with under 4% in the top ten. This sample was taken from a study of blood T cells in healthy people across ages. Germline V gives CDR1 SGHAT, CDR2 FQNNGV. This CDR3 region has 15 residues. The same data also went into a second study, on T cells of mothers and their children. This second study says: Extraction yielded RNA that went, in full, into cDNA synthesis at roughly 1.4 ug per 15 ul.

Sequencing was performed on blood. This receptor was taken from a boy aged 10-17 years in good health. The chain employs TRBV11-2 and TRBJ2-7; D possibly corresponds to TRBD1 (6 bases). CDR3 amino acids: CASSLVPGVSHEQYF. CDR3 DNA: TGTGCCAGCAGCTTAGTTCCAGGGGTCTCCCACGAGCAGTACTTC.